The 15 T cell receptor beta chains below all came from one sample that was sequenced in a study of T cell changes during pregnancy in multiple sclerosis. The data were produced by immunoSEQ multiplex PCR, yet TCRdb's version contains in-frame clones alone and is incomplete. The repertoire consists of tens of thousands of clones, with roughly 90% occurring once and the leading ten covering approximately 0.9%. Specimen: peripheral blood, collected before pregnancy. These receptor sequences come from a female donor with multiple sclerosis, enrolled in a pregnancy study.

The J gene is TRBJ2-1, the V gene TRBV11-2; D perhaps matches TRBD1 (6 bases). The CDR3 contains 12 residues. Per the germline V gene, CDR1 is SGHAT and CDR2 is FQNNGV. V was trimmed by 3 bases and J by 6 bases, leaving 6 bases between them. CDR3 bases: TGTGCCAGCAGCTTGGGGGCCAATGAGCAGTTCTTC. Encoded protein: CASSLGANEQFF.

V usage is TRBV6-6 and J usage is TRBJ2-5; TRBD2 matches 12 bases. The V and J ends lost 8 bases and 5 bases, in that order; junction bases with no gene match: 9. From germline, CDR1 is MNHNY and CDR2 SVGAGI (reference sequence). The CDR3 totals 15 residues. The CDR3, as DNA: TGTGCCAGCGGACTACTAGCGGGGGGTTGGGAGACCCAGTACTTC. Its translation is CASGLLAGGWETQYF.

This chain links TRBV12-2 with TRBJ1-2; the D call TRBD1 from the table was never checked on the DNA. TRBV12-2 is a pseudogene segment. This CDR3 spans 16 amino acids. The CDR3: CASRPDYVGADYGYTF. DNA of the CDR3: TGTGCAAGTCGTCCTGATTACGTGGGGGCCGACTATGGCTACACCTTC.

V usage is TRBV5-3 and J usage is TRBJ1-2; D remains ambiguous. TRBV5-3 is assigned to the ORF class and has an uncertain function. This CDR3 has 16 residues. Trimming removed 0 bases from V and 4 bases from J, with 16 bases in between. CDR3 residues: CARSLVTRVPLYGYTF. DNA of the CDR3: TGTGCCAGAAGCTTGGTGACGAGGGTCCCCCTCTATGGCTACACCTTC.

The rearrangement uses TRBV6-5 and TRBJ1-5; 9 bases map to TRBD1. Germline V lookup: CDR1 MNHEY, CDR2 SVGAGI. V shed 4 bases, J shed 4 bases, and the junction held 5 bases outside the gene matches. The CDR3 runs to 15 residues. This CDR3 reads CASSLNRGPNQPQHF. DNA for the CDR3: TGTGCCAGCAGTTTAAACAGGGGGCCAAATCAGCCCCAGCATTTT.

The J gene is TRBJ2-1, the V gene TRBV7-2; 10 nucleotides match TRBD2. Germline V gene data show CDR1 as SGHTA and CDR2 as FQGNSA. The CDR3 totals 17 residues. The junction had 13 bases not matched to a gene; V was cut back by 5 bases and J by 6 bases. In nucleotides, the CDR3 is TGTGCCAGCAGCCCCCGGCGGGGGAGCGGGGGGGCCAATGAGCAGTTCTTC. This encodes CASSPRRGSGGANEQFF. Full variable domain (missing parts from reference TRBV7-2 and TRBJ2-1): GAGVSQSPSNKVTEKGKDVELRCDPISGHTALYWYRQSLGQGLEFLIYFQGNSAPDKSGLPSDRFSAERTGGSVSTLTIQRTQQEDSAVYLCASSPRRGSGGANEQFFGPGTRLTVL.

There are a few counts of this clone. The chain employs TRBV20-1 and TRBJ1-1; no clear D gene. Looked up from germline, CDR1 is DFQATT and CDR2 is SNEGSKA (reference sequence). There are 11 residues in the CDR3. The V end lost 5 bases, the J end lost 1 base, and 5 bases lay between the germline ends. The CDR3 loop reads CSAAENTEAFF. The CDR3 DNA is TGCAGTGCTGCAGAGAACACTGAAGCTTTCTTT.

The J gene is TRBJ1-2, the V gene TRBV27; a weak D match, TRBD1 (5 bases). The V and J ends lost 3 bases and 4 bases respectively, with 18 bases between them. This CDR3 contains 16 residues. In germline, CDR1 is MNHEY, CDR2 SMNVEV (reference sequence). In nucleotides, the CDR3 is TGTGCCAGCAGTTTGATCCCAGCCTCAGGGATCTATGGCTACACCTTC. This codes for CASSLIPASGIYGYTF.

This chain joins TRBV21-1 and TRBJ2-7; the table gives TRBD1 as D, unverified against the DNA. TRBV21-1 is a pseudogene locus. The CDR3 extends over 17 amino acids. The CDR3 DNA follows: TGTGCCAGCAGCAATCCGCATAAGACAGGGGGAGTTACTGAGCAGTACTTC. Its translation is CASSNPHKTGGVTEQYF.

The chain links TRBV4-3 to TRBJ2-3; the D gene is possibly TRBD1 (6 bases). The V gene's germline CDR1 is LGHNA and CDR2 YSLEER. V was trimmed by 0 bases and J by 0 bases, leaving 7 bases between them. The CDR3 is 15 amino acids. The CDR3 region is CASSQEGGSTDTQYF. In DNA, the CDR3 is TGCGCCAGCAGCCAAGAAGGGGGAAGCACAGATACGCAGTATTTT.

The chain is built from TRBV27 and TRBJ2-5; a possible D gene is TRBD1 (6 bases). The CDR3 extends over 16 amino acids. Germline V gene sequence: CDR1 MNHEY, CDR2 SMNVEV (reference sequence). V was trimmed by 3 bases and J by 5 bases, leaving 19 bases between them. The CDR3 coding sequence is TGTGCCAGCAGTTTTACAGGGCGGGCGTTAGGGGAGACCCAGTACTTC. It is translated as CASSFTGRALGETQYF.

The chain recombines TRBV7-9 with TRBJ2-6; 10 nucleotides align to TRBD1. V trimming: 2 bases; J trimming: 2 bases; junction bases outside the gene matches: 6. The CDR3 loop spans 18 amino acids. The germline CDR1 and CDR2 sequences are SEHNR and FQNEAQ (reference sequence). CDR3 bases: TGTGCCAGCAGCTTATTGGGACAGGGGTTTGCTGGGGCCAACGTCCTGACTTTC. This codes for CASSLLGQGFAGANVLTF.

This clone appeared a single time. CDR3 residues: CASSFSGQGFETQYF. The CDR3 DNA follows: TGTGCCAGCAGCTTTAGCGGACAGGGATTCGAGACCCAGTACTTC. The rearrangement uses TRBV7-3 and TRBJ2-5; 8 bases fit TRBD1. J was trimmed by 5 bases and V by 3 bases; bases with no gene match: 8. The CDR3 totals 15 residues. The germline V gene encodes CDR1 SGHTA and CDR2 FQGTGA.

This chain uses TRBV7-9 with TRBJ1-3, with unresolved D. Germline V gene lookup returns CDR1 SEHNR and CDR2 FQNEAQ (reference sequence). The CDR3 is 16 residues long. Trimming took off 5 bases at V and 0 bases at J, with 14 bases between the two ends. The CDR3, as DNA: TGTGCCAGCAGCCACCACCGGGAGTTCTCTGGAAACACCATATATTTT. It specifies CASSHHREFSGNTIYF. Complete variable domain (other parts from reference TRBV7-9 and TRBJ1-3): DTGVSQNPRHKITKRGQNVTFRCDPISEHNRLYWYRQTLGQGPEFLTYFQNEAQLEKSRLLSDRFSAERPKGSFSTLEIQRTEQGDSAMYLCASSHHREFSGNTIYFGEGSWLTVV.

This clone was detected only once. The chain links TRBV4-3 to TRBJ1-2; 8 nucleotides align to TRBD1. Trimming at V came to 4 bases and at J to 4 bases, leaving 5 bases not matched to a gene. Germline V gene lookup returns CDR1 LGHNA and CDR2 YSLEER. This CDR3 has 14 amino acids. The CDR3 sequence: CASSPGTGAYGYTF. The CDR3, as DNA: TGCGCCAGCAGCCCCGGGACAGGAGCCTATGGCTACACCTTC.